This is a list of T cell receptor beta chains from one sample in a study of T cell responses to AZD1222 COVID-19 vaccine. Sequenced by immunoSEQ multiplex PCR; TCRdb stores in-frame clones only, minus some. The sample has about 120,000 clones, 70% to 90% seen once; the top ten hold around 2.9%. The sequencing here drew on peripheral blood, taken 28 days after the second AZD1222 dose. The receptors here all came from an adult who received the AZD1222 COVID-19 vaccine. Each CDR3 is given with its conserved first and last residue. D genes are given only for firm matches.

V gene	D gene	J gene	CDR3 protein	CDR3 DNA
TRBV6-4	.	TRBJ2-1	CASSDSRSSYNEQFF	TGTGCCAGCAGTGACTCCCGTAGCTCCTACAATGAGCAGTTCTTC
TRBV18	.	TRBJ2-6	CASSPMARGRGSGANVLTF	TGTGCCAGCTCACCAATGGCGCGTGGTAGAGGGTCTGGGGCCAACGTCCTGACTTTC
TRBV6-5	.	TRBJ2-2	CASSPQGTGELFF	TGTGCCAGCAGCCCACAGGGCACCGGGGAGCTGTTTTTT
TRBV6-5	.	TRBJ2-7	CASSTGSYEQYF	TGTGCCAGCAGCACAGGGTCCTACGAGCAGTACTTC
TRBV27	TRBD2	TRBJ2-7	CASSPTSGGTSLEQYF	TGTGCCAGCAGTCCGACTAGCGGGGGGACTTCGCTCGAGCAGTACTTC
TRBV6-6	TRBD2	TRBJ2-7	CAAGGEQYF	TGTGCCGCGGGGGGCGAGCAGTACTTC
TRBV6-1	.	TRBJ1-4	CASSEVRGRGAEKLFF	TGTGCCAGCAGTGAAGTCCGGGGGAGAGGGGCCGAAAAACTGTTTTTT
TRBV6-5	.	TRBJ1-2	CASSYTTPTDYGYTF	TGTGCCAGCAGTTACACCACCCCGACCGACTATGGCTACACCTTC
TRBV19	.	TRBJ1-4	CASTGTGGRNEKLFF	TGTGCCAGTACAGGAACTGGAGGGAGAAATGAAAAACTGTTTTTT
TRBV6-4	.	TRBJ1-2	CASTLRGDYGYTF	TGTGCCAGCACCCTACGGGGTGACTATGGCTACACCTTC
TRBV6-4	TRBD1	TRBJ1-2	CARGDRENYGYTF	TGTGCCAGAGGGGACAGGGAAAACTATGGCTACACCTTC
TRBV7-2	TRBD1	TRBJ2-7	CASSVTGQPSSYEQYF	TGTGCCAGCAGCGTCACGGGACAGCCGAGCTCCTACGAGCAGTACTTC
TRBV4-1	TRBD2	TRBJ2-2	CASSQRLAGADNTGELFF	TGCGCCAGCAGCCAACGACTAGCGGGGGCCGATAACACCGGGGAGCTGTTTTTT
TRBV12-3/TRBV12-4	TRBD1	TRBJ1-2	CASSLGQGYGYTF	TGTGCCAGCAGCCTCGGACAGGGCTATGGCTACACCTTC
TRBV11-3	TRBD1	TRBJ1-6	CASSFRQGRNSPLHF	TGTGCCAGCAGCTTCCGACAGGGAAGGAATTCACCCCTCCACTTT
TRBV6-5	.	TRBJ1-5	CASSYPGRATQPQHF	TGTGCCAGCAGTTACCCGGGCAGGGCGACTCAGCCCCAGCATTTT
TRBV4-3	.	TRBJ1-1	CASSLRGGFTEAFF	TGCGCCAGCAGCCTAAGAGGGGGGTTCACTGAAGCTTTCTTT
TRBV4-1	TRBD1	TRBJ1-1	CASTDRLNTEAFF	TGCGCCAGTACGGACAGGCTGAACACTGAAGCTTTCTTT
TRBV14	TRBD2	TRBJ2-1	CASSHPPGLAGGGHEQFF	TGTGCCAGCAGCCATCCACCGGGACTAGCGGGGGGCGGGCATGAGCAGTTCTTC
TRBV2	TRBD1	TRBJ1-6	CASTDRGRGRSPLHF	TGTGCCAGCACGGACAGGGGCCGTGGAAGGTCACCCCTCCACTTT
TRBV25-1	.	TRBJ1-1	CASMGRDKALNTEAFF	TGTGCCAGCATGGGGCGGGACAAGGCTTTGAACACTGAAGCTTTCTTT
TRBV4-3	.	TRBJ1-6	CASSQDAGRPRGSSPLHF	TGCGCCAGCAGCCAAGACGCGGGACGGCCCCGGGGTAGTTCACCCCTCCACTTT
TRBV6-2/TRBV6-3	TRBD1	TRBJ2-7	CASSYVGTGLYEQYF	TGTGCCAGCAGTTATGTAGGGACAGGACTTTACGAGCAGTACTTC
TRBV7-9	.	TRBJ2-5	CASSQMGVVNSYQETQYF	TGTGCCAGCAGCCAGATGGGTGTTGTGAACTCGTACCAAGAGACCCAGTACTTC
TRBV6-4	TRBD2	TRBJ2-1	CASSFTPGGYNEQFF	TGTGCCAGCAGCTTCACCCCGGGGGGTTACAATGAGCAGTTCTTC
TRBV19	.	TRBJ1-5	CASSPSGGYSNQPQHF	TGTGCCAGTAGTCCCTCCGGGGGGTATAGCAATCAGCCCCAGCATTTT
TRBV27	.	TRBJ2-3	CASSLISSTDTQYF	TGTGCCAGCAGTTTAATAAGTAGCACAGATACGCAGTATTTT
TRBV9	.	TRBJ2-3	CASSPHSGDTQYF	TGTGCCAGCAGCCCCCACTCTGGCGATACGCAGTATTTT
TRBV11-1	TRBD1	TRBJ2-3	CASSFQGAGSDTQYF	TGTGCCAGCAGCTTCCAGGGGGCAGGTTCAGATACGCAGTATTTT